Here is one T cell receptor beta chain with its context. The antigen it binds to is not known. Base qualities were left out, and no much larger clone turns up one base away. The hyperthyroidism patients were between 18 and 65 years old and newly diagnosed, with a disease duration of less than 2 months. Exclusion was applied to patients with uncontrolled infections, other autoimmune diseases, pregnancy or lactation. Clinical symptoms, serum thyroxine and TRAb, thyroid ultrasound, and orbital computed tomography formed the basis for the diagnoses. Blood from progressor patients was drawn when they were first diagnosed with hyperthyroidism, before any ophthalmopathy symptoms appeared. PBMCs were separated from around 9.1 ml of fresh peripheral blood using Ficoll-Paque density gradient centrifugation. Patients classed as progressors first received a Graves' hyperthyroidism diagnosis and then went on to develop ophthalmopathy during follow-up. Total RNA was extracted using Trizol reagent, and RNA quality was assessed on an Agilent 2100 Bioanalyzer.

V lost 4 bases and J lost 12 bases; the stretch between them is 15 bases long. The germline V gene sets CDR1 to MNHNS and CDR2 to SASEGT. The CDR3 starts with the cysteine, ends with the phenylalanine, and has 12 residues. The CDR3 DNA has 36 bases and is translated from base 1. Amplification of TCR beta CDR3 regions was carried out from RNA transcripts. The first round of RT-PCR for the TCR CDR3 was performed with the HTBI primer set and the Qiagen OneStep RT-PCR kit. The libraries were constructed in a second round of multiplex PCR and then size-selected and purified. Sequencing of the libraries was done on an Illumina HiSeq2000 using paired-end 100 bp reads. On the study's bioinformatics: Raw data were processed with SOAPnuke, discarding reads with adapters, uncalled bases, mean Phred below 15, or no exact constant-primer or identifier match. High-quality paired reads were merged with COPE v1.2.5, and unique nucleotide sequences were defined as clonotypes. MiTCR v1.1 was used to align the clonotypes against IMGT TRBV, TRBD and TRBJ reference segments. The analysis was restricted to V-J combinations with a frequency above 0.0001, which together covered 99.2% of the repertoires. A TCS score was defined as the ratio between F50 (clonal expansion) and ExV (chaos), using BLOSUM62-based TCRdist between CDR3 peptides within each V-J. Welch's t-statistics and random forest reduced roughly 540 V-J features to around 14, which were used in a naive Bayes classifier (R e1071). TCRdb applied fastp at Q25 and MiXCR to the public reads, then kept only in-frame beta chains. Every CDR3 protein is listed once, alongside the most common genes and DNA of its rows. Here the V and J calls rest on TCRdb's processing, not on the authors' analysis. For this sample there are about 130,000 distinct CDR3 sequences; over 20% appear just once. Of the sample, around 69% falls within the top ten clones.

The data stem from a study of T cells in Graves' hyperthyroidism and ophthalmopathy (dated by TCRdb to about 2019). For context, the study as a whole: Peripheral blood was sampled at the time of initial diagnosis, prior to any treatment. The paper reports TCR Vbeta CDR3 sequencing of approximately 130 peripheral blood samples: 43 ophthalmopathy, approximately 74 hyperthyroidism and around 17 progressor patients. Prospective prediction of ophthalmopathy was tested in an independent validation cohort of 18 to 20 hyperthyroidism patients and 17 patients who later progressed to ophthalmopathy. The 100 or so discovery patients were randomly divided into training and test sets at a 7:3 ratio. In several Graves' hyperthyroidism patients, the study also compared T-cell repertoires from thyroid tissue with T-cell repertoires from blood. Following sampling, methimazole starting at 30 mg daily was given to hyperthyroidism patients, and high-dose intravenous methylprednisolone was given to ophthalmopathy patients. TCR V-J signatures able to tell the groups apart were searched for in a discovery cohort of around 95 patients, of whom around 43 had Graves' ophthalmopathy and some 60 had stable Graves' hyperthyroidism.

The full study reports these points: In validation, progression to ophthalmopathy was predicted by the model with roughly 71% sensitivity and 72% to 85% specificity, a median of roughly 6.4 months before onset. Most expanded thyroid clonotypes (frequency above 0.001) were also detected in blood, suggesting blood repertoires may reflect thyroid immune responses. In cross-validation, a model built on a 13 V-J signature told ophthalmopathy apart from stable hyperthyroidism with under 90% sensitivity and approximately 81% specificity, and in testing the same model reached 80%/75%. No statistical method was used to set the sample size in advance, and investigators knew the group allocation.

Sequencing was performed on blood. This clonotype originated in a woman aged 50 to 60 with Graves' hyperthyroidism that later progressed to Graves' ophthalmopathy. The chain links TRBV6-1 with TRBJ2-5; the D segment could be TRBD1, given 6 matching bases. The DNA sequence reads TGTGCCAGCAGTGGACCCCAGGGGAAAGAGTACTTC. It codes for CASSGPQGKEYF.